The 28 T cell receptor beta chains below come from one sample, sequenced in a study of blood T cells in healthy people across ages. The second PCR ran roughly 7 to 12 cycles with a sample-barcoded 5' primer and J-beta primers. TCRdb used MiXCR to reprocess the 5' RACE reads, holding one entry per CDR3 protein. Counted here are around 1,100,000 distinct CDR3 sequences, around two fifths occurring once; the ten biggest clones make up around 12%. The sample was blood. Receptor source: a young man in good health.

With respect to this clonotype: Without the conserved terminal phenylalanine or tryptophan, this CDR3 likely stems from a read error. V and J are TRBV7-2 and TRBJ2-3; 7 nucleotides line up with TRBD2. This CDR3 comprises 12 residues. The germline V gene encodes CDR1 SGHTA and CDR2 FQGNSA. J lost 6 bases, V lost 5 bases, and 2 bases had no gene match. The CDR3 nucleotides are TGTGCCAGCAGCAAACTAGCGGATACGCAGTATGTT. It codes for CASSKLADTQYV.

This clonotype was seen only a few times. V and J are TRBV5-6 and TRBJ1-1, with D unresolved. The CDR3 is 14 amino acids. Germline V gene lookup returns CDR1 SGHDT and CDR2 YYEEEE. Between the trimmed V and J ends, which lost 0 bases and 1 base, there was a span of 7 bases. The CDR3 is CASSLASRNTEAFF. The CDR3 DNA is TGTGCCAGCAGCTTGGCGTCACGGAACACTGAAGCTTTCTTT.

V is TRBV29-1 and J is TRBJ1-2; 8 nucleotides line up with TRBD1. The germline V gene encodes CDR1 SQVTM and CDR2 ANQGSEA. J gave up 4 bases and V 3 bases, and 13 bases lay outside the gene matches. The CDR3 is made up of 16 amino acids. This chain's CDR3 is CSVDLLDRDQGYGYTF. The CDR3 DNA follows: TGCAGCGTTGACCTCCTGGACAGGGACCAAGGCTATGGCTACACCTTC.

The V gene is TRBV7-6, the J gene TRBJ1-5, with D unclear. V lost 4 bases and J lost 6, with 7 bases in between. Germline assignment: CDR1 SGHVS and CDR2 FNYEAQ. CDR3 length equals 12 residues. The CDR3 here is CASSSTGQPQHF. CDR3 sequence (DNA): TGTGCCAGCAGCTCTACCGGTCAGCCCCAGCATTTT.

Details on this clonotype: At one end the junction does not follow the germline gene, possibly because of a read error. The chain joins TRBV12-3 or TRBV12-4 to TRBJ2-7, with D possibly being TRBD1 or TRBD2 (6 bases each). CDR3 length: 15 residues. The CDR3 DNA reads TGTGCCAGCAGTTCCCCGTTGGGGGGCCTCTACGAGCGGTACTTC. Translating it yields CASSSPLGGLYERYF.

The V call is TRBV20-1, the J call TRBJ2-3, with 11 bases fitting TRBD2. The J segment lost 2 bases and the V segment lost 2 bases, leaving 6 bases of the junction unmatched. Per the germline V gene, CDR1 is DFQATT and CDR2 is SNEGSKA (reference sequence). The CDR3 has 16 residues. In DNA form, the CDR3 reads TGCAGTGCTAGACACTCGGGACTAGCGGACACAGATACGCAGTATTTT. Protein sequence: CSARHSGLADTDTQYF.

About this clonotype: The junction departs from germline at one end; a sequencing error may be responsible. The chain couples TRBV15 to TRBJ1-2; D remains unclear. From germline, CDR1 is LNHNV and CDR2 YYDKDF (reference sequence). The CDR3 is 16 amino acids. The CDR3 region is CAASRDSGQVGYGYTF. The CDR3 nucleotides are TGTGCCGCCAGCAGAGATTCGGGCCAGGTGGGCTATGGCTACACCTTC.

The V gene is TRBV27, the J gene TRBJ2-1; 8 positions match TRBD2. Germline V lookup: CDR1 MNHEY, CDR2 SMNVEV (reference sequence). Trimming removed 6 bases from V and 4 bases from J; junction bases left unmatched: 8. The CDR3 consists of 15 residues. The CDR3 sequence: CASSETGTRYNEQFF. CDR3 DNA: TGTGCCAGCAGCGAAACCGGGACTAGATACAATGAGCAGTTCTTC.

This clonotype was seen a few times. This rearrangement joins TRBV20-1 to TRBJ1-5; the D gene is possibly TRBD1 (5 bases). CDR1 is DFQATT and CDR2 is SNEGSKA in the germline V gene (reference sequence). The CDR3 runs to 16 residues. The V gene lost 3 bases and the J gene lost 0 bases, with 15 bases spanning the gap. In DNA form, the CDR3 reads TGCAGTGCTAGTCTCTCCGGGGCCTATAGCAATCAGCCCCAGCATTTT. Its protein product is CSASLSGAYSNQPQHF.

The CDR3 DNA reads TGTGCCAGCAGCCCGGACAGCCGATCCTACAATGAGCAGTTCTTC. The encoded protein is CASSPDSRSYNEQFF. This rearrangement joins TRBV5-6 to TRBJ2-1, with a tentative D call TRBD1 (6 bases). This CDR3 has 15 residues. Trimming took off 4 bases at V and 1 base at J, with 12 bases between the two ends. CDR1 SGHDT and CDR2 YYEEEE come from the germline V gene.

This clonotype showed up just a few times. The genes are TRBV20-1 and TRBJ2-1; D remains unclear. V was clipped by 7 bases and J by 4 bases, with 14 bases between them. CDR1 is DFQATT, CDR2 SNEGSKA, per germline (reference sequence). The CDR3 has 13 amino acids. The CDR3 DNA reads TGCAGTGGAGTGACAAACCTTTACAATGAGCAGTTCTTC. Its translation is CSGVTNLYNEQFF.

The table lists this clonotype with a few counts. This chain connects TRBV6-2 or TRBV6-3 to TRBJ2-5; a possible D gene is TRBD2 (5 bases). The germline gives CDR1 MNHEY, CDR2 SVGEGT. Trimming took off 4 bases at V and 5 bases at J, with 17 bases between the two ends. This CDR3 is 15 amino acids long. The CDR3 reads CASSSWTPRVETQYF. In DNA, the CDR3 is TGTGCCAGCAGTTCGTGGACCCCGCGGGTGGAGACCCAGTACTTC.

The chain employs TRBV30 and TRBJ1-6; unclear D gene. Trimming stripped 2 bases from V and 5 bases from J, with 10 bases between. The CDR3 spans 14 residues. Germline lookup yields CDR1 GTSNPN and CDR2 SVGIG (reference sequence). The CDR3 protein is CAWSREGNNSPLHF. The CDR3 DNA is TGTGCCTGGAGTCGCGAAGGGAATAATTCACCCCTCCACTTT.

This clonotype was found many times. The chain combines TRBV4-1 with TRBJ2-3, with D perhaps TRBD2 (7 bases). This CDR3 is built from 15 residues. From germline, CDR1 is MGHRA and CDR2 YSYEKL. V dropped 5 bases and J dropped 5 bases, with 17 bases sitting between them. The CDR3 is CASSDRGARIDTQYF. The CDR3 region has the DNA TGCGCCAGCAGCGACCGGGGGGCCCGTATAGATACGCAGTATTTT.

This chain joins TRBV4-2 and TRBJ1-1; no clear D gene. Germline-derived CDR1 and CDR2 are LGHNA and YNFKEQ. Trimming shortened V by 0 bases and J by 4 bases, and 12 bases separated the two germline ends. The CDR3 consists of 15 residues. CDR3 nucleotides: TGTGCCAGCAGCCAAGAAATTGGGGTAGGCACTGAAGCTTTCTTT. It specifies CASSQEIGVGTEAFF.

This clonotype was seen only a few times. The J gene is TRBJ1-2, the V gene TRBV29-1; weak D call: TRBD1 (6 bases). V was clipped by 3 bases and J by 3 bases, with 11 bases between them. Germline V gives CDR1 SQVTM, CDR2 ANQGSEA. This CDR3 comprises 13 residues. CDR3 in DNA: TGCAGCGTTGATTCAGGGGACCACTATGGCTACACCTTC. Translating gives CSVDSGDHYGYTF.

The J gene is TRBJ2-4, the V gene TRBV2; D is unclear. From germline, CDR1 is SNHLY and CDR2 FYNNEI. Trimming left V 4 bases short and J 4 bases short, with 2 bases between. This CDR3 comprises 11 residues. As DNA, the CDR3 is TGTGCCAGCAGTGCAAAAAACATTCAGTACTTC. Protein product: CASSAKNIQYF. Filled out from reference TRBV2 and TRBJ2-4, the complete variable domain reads EPEVTQTPSHQVTQMGQEVILRCVPISNHLYFYWYRQILGQKVEFLVSFYNNEISEKSEIFDDQFSVERPDGSNFTLKIRSTKLEDSAMYFCASSAKNIQYFGAGTRLSVL.

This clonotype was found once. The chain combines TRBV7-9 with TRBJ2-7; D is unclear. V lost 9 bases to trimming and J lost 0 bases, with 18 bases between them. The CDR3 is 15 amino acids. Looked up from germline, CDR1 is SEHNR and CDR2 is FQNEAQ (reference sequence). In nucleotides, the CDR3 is TGTGCCAGGAGCACGGGTCCGGTATACTCCTACGAGCAGTACTTC. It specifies CARSTGPVYSYEQYF.

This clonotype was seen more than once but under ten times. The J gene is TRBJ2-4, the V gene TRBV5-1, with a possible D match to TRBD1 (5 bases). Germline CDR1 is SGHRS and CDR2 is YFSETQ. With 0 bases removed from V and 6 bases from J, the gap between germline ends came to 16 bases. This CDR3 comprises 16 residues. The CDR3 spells CASSLVQGEMGNIQYF. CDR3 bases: TGCGCCAGCAGCTTGGTTCAGGGTGAAATGGGAAACATTCAGTACTTC.

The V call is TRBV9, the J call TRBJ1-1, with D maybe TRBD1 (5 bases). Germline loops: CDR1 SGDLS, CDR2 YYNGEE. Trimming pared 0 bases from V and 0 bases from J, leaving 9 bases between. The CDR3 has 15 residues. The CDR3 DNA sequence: TGTGCCAGCAGCGTAGGGGGCAGTCTGAACACTGAAGCTTTCTTT. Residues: CASSVGGSLNTEAFF.

CDR3 sequence (DNA): TGTGCCAGCAGCGGGACGGGACACCACTATGGCTACACCTTC. The encoded protein is CASSGTGHHYGYTF. The rearrangement joins TRBV9 to TRBJ1-2, with D tentatively TRBD1 (6 bases). This CDR3 comprises 14 residues. V was shortened by 3 bases and J by 3 bases, with 12 bases between the two germline ends. CDR1 and CDR2 (germline): SGDLS, YYNGEE.

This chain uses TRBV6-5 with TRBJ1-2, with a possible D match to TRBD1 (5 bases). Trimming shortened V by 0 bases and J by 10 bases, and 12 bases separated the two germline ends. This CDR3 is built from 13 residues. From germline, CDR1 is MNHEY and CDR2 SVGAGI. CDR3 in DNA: TGTGCCAGCAGTTACTCAGGGGACGGCGACTACACCTTC. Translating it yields CASSYSGDGDYTF.

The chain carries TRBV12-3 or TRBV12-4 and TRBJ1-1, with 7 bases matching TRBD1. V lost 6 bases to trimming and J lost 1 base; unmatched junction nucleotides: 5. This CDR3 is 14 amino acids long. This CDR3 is CASRSGQQNTEAFF. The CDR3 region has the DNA TGTGCCAGCAGGTCGGGACAGCAGAACACTGAAGCTTTCTTT.

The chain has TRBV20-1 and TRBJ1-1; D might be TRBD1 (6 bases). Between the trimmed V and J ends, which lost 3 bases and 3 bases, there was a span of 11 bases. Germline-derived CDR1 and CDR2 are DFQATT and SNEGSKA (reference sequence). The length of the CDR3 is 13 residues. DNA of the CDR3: TGCAGTGCTAGGGGGGGGCTTGACACTGAAGCTTTCTTT. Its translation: CSARGGLDTEAFF.

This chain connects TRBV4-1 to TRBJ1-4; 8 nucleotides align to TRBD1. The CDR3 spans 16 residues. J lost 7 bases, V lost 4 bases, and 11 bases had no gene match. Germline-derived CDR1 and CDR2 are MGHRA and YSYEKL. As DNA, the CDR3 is TGCGCCAGCAGCCCAGAACCGGGACAGGTCACTGAAAAACTGTTTTTT. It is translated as CASSPEPGQVTEKLFF.

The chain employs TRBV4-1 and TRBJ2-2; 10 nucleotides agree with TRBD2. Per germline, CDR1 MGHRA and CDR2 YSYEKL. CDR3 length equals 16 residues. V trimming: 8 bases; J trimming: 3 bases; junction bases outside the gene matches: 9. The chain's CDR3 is CASRLIAGGDTGELFF. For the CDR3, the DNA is TGCGCCAGCCGCCTCATAGCGGGGGGTGACACCGGGGAGCTGTTTTTT.

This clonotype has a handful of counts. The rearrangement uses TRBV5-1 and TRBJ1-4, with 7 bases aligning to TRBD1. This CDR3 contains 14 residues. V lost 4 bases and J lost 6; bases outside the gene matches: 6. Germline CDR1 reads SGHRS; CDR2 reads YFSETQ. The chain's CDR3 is CASSQQGPYEKLFF. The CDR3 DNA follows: TGCGCCAGCAGCCAACAGGGGCCTTATGAAAAACTGTTTTTT.

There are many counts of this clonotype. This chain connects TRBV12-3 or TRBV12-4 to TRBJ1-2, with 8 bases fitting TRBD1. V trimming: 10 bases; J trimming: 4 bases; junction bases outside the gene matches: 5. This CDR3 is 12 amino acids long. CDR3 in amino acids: CATRDRLYGYTF. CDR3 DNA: TGTGCCACCAGGGACAGGCTCTATGGCTACACCTTC.